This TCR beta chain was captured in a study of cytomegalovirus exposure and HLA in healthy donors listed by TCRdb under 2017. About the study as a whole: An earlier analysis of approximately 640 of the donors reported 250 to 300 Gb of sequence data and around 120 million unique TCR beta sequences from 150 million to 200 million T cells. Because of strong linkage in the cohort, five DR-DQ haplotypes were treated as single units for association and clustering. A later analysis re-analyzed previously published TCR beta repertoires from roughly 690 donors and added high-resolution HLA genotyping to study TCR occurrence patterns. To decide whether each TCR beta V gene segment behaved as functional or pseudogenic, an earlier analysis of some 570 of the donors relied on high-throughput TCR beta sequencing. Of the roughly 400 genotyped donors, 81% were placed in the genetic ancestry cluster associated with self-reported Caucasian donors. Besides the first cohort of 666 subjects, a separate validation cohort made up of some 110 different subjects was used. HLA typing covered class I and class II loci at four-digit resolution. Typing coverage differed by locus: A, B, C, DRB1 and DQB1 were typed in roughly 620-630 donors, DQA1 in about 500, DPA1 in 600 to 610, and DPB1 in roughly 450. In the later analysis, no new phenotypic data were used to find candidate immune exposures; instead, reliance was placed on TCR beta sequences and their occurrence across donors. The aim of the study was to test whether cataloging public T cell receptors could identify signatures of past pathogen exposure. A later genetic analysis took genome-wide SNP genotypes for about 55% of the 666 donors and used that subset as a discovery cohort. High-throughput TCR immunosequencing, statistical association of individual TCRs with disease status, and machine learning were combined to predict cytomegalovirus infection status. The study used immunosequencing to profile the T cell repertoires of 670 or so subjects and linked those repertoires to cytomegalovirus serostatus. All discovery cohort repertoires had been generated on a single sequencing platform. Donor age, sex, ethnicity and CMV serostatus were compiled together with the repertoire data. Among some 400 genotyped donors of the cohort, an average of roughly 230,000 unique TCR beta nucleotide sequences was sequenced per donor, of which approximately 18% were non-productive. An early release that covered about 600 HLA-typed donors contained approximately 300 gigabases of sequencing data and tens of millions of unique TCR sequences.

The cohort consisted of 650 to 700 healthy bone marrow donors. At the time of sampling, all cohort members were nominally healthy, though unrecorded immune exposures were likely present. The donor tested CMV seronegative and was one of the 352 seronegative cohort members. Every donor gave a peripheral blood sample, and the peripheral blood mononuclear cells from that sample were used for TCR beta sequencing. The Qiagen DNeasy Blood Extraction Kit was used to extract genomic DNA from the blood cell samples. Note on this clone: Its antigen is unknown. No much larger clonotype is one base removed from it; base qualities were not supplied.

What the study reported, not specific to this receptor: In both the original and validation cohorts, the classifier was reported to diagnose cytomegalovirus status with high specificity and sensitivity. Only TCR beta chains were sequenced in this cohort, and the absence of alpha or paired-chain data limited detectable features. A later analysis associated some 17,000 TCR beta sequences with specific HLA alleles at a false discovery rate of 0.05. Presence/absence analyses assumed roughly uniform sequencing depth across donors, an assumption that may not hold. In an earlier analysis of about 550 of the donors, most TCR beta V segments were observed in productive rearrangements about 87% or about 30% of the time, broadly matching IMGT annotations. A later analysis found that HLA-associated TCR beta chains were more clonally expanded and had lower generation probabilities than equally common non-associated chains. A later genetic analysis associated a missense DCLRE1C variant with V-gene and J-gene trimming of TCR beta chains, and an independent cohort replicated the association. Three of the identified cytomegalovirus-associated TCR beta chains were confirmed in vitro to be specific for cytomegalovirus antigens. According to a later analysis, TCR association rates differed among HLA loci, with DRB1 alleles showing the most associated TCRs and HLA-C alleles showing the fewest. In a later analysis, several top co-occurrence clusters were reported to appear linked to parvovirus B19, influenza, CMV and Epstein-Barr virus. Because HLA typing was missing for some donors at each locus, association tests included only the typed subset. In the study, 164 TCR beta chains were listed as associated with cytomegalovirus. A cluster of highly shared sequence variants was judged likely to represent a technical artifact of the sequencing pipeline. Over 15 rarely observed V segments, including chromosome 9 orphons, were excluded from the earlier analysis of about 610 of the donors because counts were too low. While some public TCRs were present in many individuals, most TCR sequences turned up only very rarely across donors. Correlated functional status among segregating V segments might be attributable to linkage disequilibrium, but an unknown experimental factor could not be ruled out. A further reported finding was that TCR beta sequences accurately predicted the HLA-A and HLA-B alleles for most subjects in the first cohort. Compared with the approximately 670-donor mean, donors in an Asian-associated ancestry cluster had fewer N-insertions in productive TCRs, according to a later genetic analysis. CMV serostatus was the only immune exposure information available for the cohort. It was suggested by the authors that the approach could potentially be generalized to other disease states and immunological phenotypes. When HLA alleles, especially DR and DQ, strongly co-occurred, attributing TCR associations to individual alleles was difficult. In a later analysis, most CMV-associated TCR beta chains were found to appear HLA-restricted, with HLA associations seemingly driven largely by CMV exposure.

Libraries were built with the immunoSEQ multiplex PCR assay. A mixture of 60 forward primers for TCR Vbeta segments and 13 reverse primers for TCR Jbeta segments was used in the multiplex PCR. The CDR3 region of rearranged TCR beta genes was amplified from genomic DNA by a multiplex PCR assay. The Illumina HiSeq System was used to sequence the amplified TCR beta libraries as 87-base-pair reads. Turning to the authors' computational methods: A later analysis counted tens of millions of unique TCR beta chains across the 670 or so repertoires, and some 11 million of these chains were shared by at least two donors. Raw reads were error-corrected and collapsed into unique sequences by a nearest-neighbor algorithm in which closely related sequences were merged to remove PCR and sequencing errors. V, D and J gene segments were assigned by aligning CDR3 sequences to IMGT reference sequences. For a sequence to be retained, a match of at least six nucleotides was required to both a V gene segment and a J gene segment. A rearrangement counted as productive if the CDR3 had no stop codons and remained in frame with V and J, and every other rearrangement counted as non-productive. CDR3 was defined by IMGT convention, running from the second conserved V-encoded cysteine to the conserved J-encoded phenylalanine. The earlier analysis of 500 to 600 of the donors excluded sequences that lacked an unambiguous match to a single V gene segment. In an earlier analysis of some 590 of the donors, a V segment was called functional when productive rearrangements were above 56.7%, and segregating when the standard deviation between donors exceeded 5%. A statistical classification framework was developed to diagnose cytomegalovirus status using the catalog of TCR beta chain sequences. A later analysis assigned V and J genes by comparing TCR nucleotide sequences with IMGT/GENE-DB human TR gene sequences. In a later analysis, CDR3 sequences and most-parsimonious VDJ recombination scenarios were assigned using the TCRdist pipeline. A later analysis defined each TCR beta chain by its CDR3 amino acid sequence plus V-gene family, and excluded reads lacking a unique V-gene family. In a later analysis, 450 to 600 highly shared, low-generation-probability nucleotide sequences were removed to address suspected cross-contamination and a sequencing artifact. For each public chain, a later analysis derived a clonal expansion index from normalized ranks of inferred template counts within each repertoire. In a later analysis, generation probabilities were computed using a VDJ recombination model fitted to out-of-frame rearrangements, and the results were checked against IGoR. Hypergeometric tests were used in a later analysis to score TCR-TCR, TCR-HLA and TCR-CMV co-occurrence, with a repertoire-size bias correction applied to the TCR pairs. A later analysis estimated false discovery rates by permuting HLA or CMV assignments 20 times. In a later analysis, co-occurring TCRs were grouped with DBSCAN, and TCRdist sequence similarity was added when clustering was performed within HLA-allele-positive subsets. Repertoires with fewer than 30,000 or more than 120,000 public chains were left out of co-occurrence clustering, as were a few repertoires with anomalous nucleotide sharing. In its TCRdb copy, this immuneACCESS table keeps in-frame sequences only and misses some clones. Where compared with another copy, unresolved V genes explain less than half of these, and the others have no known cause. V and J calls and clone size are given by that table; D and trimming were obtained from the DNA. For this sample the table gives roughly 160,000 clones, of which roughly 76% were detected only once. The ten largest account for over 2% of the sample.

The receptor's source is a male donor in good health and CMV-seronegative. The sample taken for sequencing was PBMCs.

In nucleotides, the sequence is TGTGCCAGCAACCGACAGGGGGCGAACCGGGGCACCGGGGAGCTGTTTTTT. Translated, it gives CASNRQGANRGTGELFF. The sequence links TRBV11-2 to TRBJ2-2; 10 central nucleotides agree with TRBD1. The germline V gene supplies CDR1 SGHAT and CDR2 FQNNGV. Clipping removes 7 bases from V and 4 bases from J, with 12 as the unmatched junction base count. The CDR3 goes from the cysteine to the phenylalanine over 17 residues. Solely the CDR3 DNA is kept, with 51 bases framed from the first base.